Below, 25 T cell receptor beta chains from the same sample are listed, as sequenced in a study of T-cell reconstitution after alpha-beta-depleted transplantation in children (dated by TCRdb to 2015 to 2016). Preparation of the library involved PCR. Sequencer: Illumina HiSeq 2500. TCR library preparation used molecular barcoding, with unique molecular identifiers applied to normalize quantification of the TCRbeta repertoire. TCRdb trimmed the raw reads at Q25, called clones with MiXCR and kept productive beta chains. Rows with a matching CDR3 protein are joined into one entry that keeps the most common DNA and genes. The sample data list about 230,000 distinct CDR3 sequences, and over 9.5% of these were observed just once. The biggest ten clones account for 5% to 6% of the sample. The starting material was PBMCs from the stem cell graft donor, obtained from the stem cell graft. These receptor sequences come from a human donor who donated a stem cell graft to a child with SCID.

This clonotype was recorded at least ten times. The genes are TRBV10-3 and TRBJ2-2; D is perhaps TRBD2 (6 bases). This CDR3 comprises 14 residues. Germline assignment: CDR1 ENHRY and CDR2 SYGVKD. V shed 1 base and J shed 6 bases, with 9 bases lying between them. The CDR3 bases are TGTGCCATCAGTGAGTGGTCGGGAGCCGGGGAGCTGTTTTTT. Residues: CAISEWSGAGELFF.

CDR3 nucleotide sequence: TGTGCCAGCAAGCGGGAGCAGGGCCCCTACGAGCAGTACTTC. Amino acids: CASKREQGPYEQYF. The V call is TRBV2, the J call TRBJ2-7; 8 bases map to TRBD2. The germline V gene encodes CDR1 SNHLY and CDR2 FYNNEI. This CDR3 comprises 14 residues. Trimming took 7 bases from V and 2 from J; bases not matched to a gene: 7.

This clonotype appeared many times. The chain joins TRBV28 to TRBJ2-2; weak D call: TRBD1 (5 bases). CDR1 is MDHEN and CDR2 is SYDVKM in the germline V gene. The CDR3 is 13 residues long. Trimming took off 5 bases at V and 5 bases at J, with 9 bases between the two ends. The CDR3 loop reads CASSPQGTGELFF. The CDR3 nucleotides are TGTGCCAGCAGTCCCCAGGGTACCGGGGAGCTGTTTTTT.

This clonotype was seen repeatedly, ten times or more. V is TRBV7-6 and J is TRBJ2-2; D possibly corresponds to TRBD2 (6 bases). The V gene's germline CDR1 is SGHVS and CDR2 FNYEAQ. V shed 1 base and J shed 2 bases, with 11 bases lying between them. The CDR3 is made up of 16 amino acids. CDR3 region: CASSLGLVRNTGELFF. The CDR3 nucleotides read TGTGCCAGCAGCTTAGGACTAGTGCGAAACACCGGGGAGCTGTTTTTT.

This clonotype was observed many times. The V gene is TRBV9, the J gene TRBJ2-3; 8 bases fit TRBD2. Germline V gene data show CDR1 as SGDLS and CDR2 as YYNGEE. Unmatched junction bases numbered 8, after V lost 2 bases and J lost 6 bases. CDR3 length: 15 residues. CDR3 in amino acids: CASSVGGAYSDTQYF. In DNA form, the CDR3 reads TGTGCCAGCAGCGTCGGGGGGGCGTATTCTGATACGCAGTATTTT.

The gene calls are TRBV20-1 and TRBJ2-3, with 10 bases lining up with TRBD2. The germline V gene has CDR1 DFQATT and CDR2 SNEGSKA (reference sequence). The CDR3 covers 17 residues. J lost 4 bases, V lost 3 bases, and 13 bases had no gene match. CDR3 protein: CSARKNRAGGHPDTQYF. CDR3 coding DNA: TGCAGTGCTAGGAAGAACCGAGCGGGGGGGCACCCAGATACGCAGTATTTT.

The sample holds many counts of this clonotype. This chain links TRBV5-5 with TRBJ1-3; the D is unclear. CDR3 size: 14 residues. Trimming removed 6 bases at V and 3 bases at J, with 13 bases between. CDR1 SGHKS and CDR2 YYEKEE come from the germline V gene (reference sequence). CDR3 bases: TGTGCCAGCACCCCCGGGTGGATTGGAAACACCATATATTTT. It yields the protein CASTPGWIGNTIYF.

This clonotype was seen ten or more times. The CDR3 DNA is TGCGCCAGCGGGACAGGGGGGACTAACTATGGCTACACCTTC. Translated, it gives CASGTGGTNYGYTF. The chain joins TRBV5-1 to TRBJ1-2; 11 nucleotides match TRBD1. The junction had 2 bases not matched to a gene; V was cut back by 7 bases and J by 0 bases. This CDR3 spans 14 amino acids. Germline CDR1 reads SGHRS; CDR2 reads YFSETQ.

At least ten counts were recorded for this clonotype. The J gene is TRBJ1-5, the V gene TRBV20-1; TRBD1 is a possible D gene (5 bases). Germline V CDR1 and CDR2: DFQATT, SNEGSKA (reference sequence). The CDR3 is 14 residues long. V gave up 0 bases and J gave up 7 bases, with 13 bases separating them. This chain's CDR3 is CSARDVRGQQPQHF. The CDR3, as DNA: TGCAGTGCTAGAGATGTACGGGGCCAGCAGCCCCAGCATTTT.

This clonotype has ten or more counts. The V call is TRBV4-1, the J call TRBJ2-1; 7 nucleotides agree with TRBD2. With 3 bases clipped from V and 0 bases from J, the junction kept 8 bases outside the gene matches. Germline V lookup: CDR1 MGHRA, CDR2 YSYEKL. CDR3 length equals 17 residues. In nucleotides, the CDR3 is TGCGCCAGCAGCCAGCCCACTAGCGAGAGCTCCTACAATGAGCAGTTCTTC. It is translated as CASSQPTSESSYNEQFF.

This clonotype has at least ten counts. This chain links TRBV20-1 with TRBJ2-6, with TRBD1 matching over 7 bases. The CDR3 runs 16 residues. Germline V gene sequence: CDR1 DFQATT, CDR2 SNEGSKA (reference sequence). J gave up 0 bases and V 5 bases, and 7 bases lay outside the gene matches. CDR3 in DNA: TGCAGTGCTGGGGGACAGACCGACTCTGGGGCCAACGTCCTGACTTTC. It is translated as CSAGGQTDSGANVLTF.

This clonotype was detected many times. This rearrangement joins TRBV24-1 to TRBJ2-5, with 9 bases identical to TRBD1. The CDR3 totals 14 residues. Germline V gives CDR1 KGHDR, CDR2 SFDVKD. V was clipped by 9 bases and J by 5 bases; unmatched bases: 9. The CDR3 bases are TGTGCCACCTCCGGGACAGGGACAACCGAGACCCAGTACTTC. It yields the protein CATSGTGTTETQYF.

This clonotype appeared many times. The V gene is TRBV11-2, the J gene TRBJ1-2; D is ambiguous. This CDR3 comprises 15 residues. V was trimmed by 5 bases and J by 0 bases, leaving 13 bases between them. Germline values: CDR1 SGHAT, CDR2 FQNNGV. In DNA form, the CDR3 reads TGTGCCAGCAGCCACTATCTCGAAGCTAACTATGGCTACACCTTC. Translated, it gives CASSHYLEANYGYTF. Full variable domain (rest looked up from reference TRBV11-2 and TRBJ1-2): EAGVAQSPRYKIIEKRQSVAFWCNPISGHATLYWYQQILGQGPKLLIQFQNNGVVDDSQLPKDRFSAERLKGVDSTLKIQPAKLEDSAVYLCASSHYLEANYGYTFGSGTRLTVV.

The chain joins TRBV5-1 to TRBJ2-2; D remains unclear. Germline-derived CDR1 and CDR2 are SGHRS and YFSETQ. V lost 2 bases and J 4 bases, leaving 12 bases between the germline ends. The CDR3 sequence is 15 residues long. The CDR3 is CASSFDGSSTGELFF. The CDR3 DNA is TGCGCCAGCAGCTTCGACGGCTCTAGCACCGGGGAGCTGTTTTTT. The complete variable domain, with remaining parts taken from reference TRBV5-1 and TRBJ2-2, reads KAGVTQTPRYLIKTRGQQVTLSCSPISGHRSVSWYQQTPGQGLQFLFEYFSETQRNKGNFPGRFSGRQFSNSRSEMNVSTLELGDSALYLCASSFDGSSTGELFFGEGSRLTVL.

There are many counts of this clonotype. J is TRBJ1-5 and V is TRBV5-5, with TRBD1 identical over 9 bases. The CDR3 totals 15 residues. V lost 6 bases and J lost 5; bases outside the gene matches: 9. Germline V gives CDR1 SGHKS, CDR2 YYEKEE (reference sequence). In nucleotides, the CDR3 is TGTGCCAGCAAAAATGGGACAGGGCGATATCAGCCCCAGCATTTT. Translation gives CASKNGTGRYQPQHF.

V and J are TRBV12-3 or TRBV12-4 and TRBJ1-1; D is perhaps TRBD1 (5 bases). CDR3 length: 14 amino acids. V dropped 6 bases and J dropped 0 bases, with 11 bases sitting between them. CDR3 bases: TGTGCCAGCAGGTGGACAAGGCTGAACACTGAAGCTTTCTTT. As protein: CASRWTRLNTEAFF.

This clonotype occurred many times. The chain employs TRBV20-1 and TRBJ2-1; D gene unclear. In germline, CDR1 is DFQATT, CDR2 SNEGSKA (reference sequence). The CDR3 is 11 amino acids. With 6 bases removed from V and 2 bases from J, the gap between germline ends came to 5 bases. CDR3 nucleotides: TGCAGTGCGGCCCCCTACAATGAGCAGTTCTTC. Its protein is CSAAPYNEQFF.

This clonotype was picked up many times. This sequence joins TRBV12-3 or TRBV12-4 and TRBJ1-4, with TRBD1 as a possible D gene (5 bases). V was cut by 4 bases and J by 4 bases, with 13 bases left in between. The CDR3 spans 15 residues. Written as DNA, the CDR3 is TGTGCCAGCAGTTACGGGGGAAATGATAATGAAAAACTGTTTTTT. It is translated as CASSYGGNDNEKLFF.

This clonotype was seen repeatedly, ten times or more. The chain combines TRBV5-1 with TRBJ2-1, with 7 bases aligning to TRBD1. The CDR3 contains 14 residues. Germline V gene sequence: CDR1 SGHRS, CDR2 YFSETQ. V trimming: 3 bases; J trimming: 3 bases; junction bases outside the gene matches: 3. CDR3 amino acids: CASSSAGGYNEQFF. CDR3 DNA sequence: TGCGCCAGCAGCTCCGCAGGGGGCTACAATGAGCAGTTCTTC.

This clonotype was seen many times. The chain has TRBV5-1 and TRBJ2-3; TRBD1 aligns across 9 bases. The V gene end was trimmed by 4 bases and the J gene end by 3 bases; junction bases not matched to a gene: 9. Germline CDR1 and CDR2: SGHRS and YFSETQ. The CDR3 covers 16 residues. CDR3 sequence: CASSLLTGGTTDTQYF. CDR3 nucleotides: TGCGCCAGCAGCCTTCTGACAGGGGGAACGACAGATACGCAGTATTTT.

On this clonotype itself: A much larger clone lies a single base off, so this may be a read error. V is TRBV24-1 and J is TRBJ2-1; D call uncertain. The V end lost 7 bases, the J end lost 6 bases, and 9 bases lay between the germline ends. In germline, CDR1 is KGHDR, CDR2 SFDVKD. This CDR3 has 12 amino acids. The CDR3 nucleotides are TGTGCCACCAGAGGCGACTTCAATGAGCAGTTCTTC. Amino acid sequence: CATRGDFNEQFF.

This clonotype was detected ten times or more. The V gene is TRBV7-2, the J gene TRBJ2-5; 7 bases line up with TRBD1. CDR3 length: 16 amino acids. The junction had 4 bases not matched to a gene; V was cut back by 0 bases and J by 0 bases. Germline CDR1 SGHTA, CDR2 FQGNSA. The chain's CDR3 is CASSLAGTEYQETQYF. The DNA for the CDR3 is TGTGCCAGCAGCTTAGCGGGGACAGAGTACCAAGAGACCCAGTACTTC.

This clonotype was seen at least ten times. The rearrangement links TRBV20-1 to TRBJ2-7, with D possibly called TRBD1 or TRBD2 (5 bases each). Germline V lookup: CDR1 DFQATT, CDR2 SNEGSKA (reference sequence). With 5 bases removed from V and 4 bases from J, the gap between germline ends came to 9 bases. The CDR3 is made up of 11 amino acids. CDR3 nucleotide sequence: TGCAGTGCTGCCGAGGGGTACGAGCAGTACTTC. This translates into CSAAEGYEQYF.

The chain employs TRBV18 and TRBJ1-1; no clear D gene. Trimming took off 6 bases at V and 1 base at J, with 15 bases between the two ends. Per germline, CDR1 KGHSH and CDR2 LQKENI. CDR3 size: 15 residues. For the CDR3, the DNA is TGTGCCAGCTCTCCCTTCAGATCGGGGAACACTGAAGCTTTCTTT. Encoded protein: CASSPFRSGNTEAFF.

This clonotype was seen at least ten times. V and J are TRBV3-1 and TRBJ2-3; 8 nucleotides line up with TRBD1. The V and J ends lost 4 bases and 5 bases, in that order; junction bases with no gene match: 8. Germline V gives CDR1 LGHDT, CDR2 YNNKEL (reference sequence). There are 15 residues in the CDR3. The CDR3 here is CASSPDRVIGDTQYF. The CDR3 DNA sequence: TGTGCCAGCAGCCCGGACAGGGTAATAGGAGATACGCAGTATTTT.